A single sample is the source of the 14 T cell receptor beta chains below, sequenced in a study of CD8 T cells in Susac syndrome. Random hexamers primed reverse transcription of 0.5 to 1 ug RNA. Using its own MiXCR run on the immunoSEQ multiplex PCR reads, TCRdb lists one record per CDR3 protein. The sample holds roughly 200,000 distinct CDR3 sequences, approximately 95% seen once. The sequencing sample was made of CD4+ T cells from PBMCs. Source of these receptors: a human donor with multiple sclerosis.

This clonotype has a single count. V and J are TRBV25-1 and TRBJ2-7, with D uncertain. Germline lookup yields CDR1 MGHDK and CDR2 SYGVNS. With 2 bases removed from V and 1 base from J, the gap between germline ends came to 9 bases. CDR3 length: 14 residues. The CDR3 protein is CASSEPTASYEQYF. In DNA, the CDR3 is TGTGCCAGCAGTGAACCAACAGCATCCTACGAGCAGTACTTC.

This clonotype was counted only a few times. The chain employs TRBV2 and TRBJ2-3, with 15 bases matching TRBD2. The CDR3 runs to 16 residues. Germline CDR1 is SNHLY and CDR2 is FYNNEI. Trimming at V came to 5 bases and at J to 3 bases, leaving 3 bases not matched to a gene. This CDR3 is CASSQGLAGGTDTQYF. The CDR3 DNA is TGTGCCAGCAGTCAGGGACTAGCGGGGGGAACAGATACGCAGTATTTT.

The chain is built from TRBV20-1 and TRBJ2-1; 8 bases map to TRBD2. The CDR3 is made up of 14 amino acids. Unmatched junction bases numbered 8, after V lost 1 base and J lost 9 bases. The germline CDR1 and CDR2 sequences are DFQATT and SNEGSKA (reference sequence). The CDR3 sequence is CSARVRTSIGEQFF. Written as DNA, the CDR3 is TGCAGTGCTAGAGTCAGGACTAGCATCGGTGAGCAGTTCTTC.

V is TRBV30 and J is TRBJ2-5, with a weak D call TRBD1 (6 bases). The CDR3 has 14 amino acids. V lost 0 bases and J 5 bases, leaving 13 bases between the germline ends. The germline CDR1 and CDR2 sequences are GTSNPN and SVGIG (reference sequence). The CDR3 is CAWSVYSQGETQYF. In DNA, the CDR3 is TGTGCCTGGAGTGTATATTCCCAGGGGGAGACCCAGTACTTC.

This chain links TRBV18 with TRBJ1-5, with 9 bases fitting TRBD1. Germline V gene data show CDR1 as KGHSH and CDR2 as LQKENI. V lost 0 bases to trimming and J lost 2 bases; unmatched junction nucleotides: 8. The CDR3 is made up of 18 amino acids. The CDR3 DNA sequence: TGTGCCAGCTCACCACCGGGACAGGGAACGAGTGGCAATCAGCCCCAGCATTTT. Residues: CASSPPGQGTSGNQPQHF.

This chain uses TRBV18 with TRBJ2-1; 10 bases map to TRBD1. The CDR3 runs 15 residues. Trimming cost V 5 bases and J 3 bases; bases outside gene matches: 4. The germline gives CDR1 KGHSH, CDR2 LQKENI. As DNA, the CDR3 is TGTGCCAGCTCAGAACGGGACAGGGGCTACAATGAGCAGTTCTTC. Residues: CASSERDRGYNEQFF.

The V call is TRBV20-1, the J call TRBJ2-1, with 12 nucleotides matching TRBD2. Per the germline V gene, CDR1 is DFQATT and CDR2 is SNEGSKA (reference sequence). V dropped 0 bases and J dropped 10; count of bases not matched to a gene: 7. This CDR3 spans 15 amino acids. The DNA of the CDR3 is TGCAGTGCTAGAGATCCTAGCGGGGGGGCCCGGGAGCAGTTCTTC. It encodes CSARDPSGGAREQFF.

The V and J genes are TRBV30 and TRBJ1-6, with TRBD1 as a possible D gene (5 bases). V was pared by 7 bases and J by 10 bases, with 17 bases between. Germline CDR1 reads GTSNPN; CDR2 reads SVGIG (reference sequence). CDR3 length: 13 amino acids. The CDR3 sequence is CAYLQGPGSPLHF. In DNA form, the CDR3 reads TGTGCCTACCTCCAGGGTCCGGGATCACCCCTCCACTTT.

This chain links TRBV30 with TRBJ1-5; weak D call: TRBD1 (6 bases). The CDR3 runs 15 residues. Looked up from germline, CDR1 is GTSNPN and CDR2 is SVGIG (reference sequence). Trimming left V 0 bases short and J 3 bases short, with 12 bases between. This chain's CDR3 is CAWSVRGQVNQPQHF. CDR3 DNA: TGTGCCTGGAGTGTACGGGGACAAGTCAATCAGCCCCAGCATTTT. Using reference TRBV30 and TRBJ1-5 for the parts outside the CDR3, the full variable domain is SQTIHQWPATLVQPVGSPLSLECTVEGTSNPNLYWYRQAAGRGLQLLFYSVGIGQISSEVPQNLSASRPQDRQFILSSKKLLLSDSGFYLCAWSVRGQVNQPQHFGDGTRLSIL.

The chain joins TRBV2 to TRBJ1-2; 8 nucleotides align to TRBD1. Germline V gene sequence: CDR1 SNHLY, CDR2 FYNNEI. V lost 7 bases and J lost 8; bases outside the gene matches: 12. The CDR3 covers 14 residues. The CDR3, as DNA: TGTGCCAGCACGTCACAGGGGGATATAGAGGGCTACACCTTC. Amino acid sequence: CASTSQGDIEGYTF.

CDR3 DNA sequence: TGTGCCAGCAGCGTAGCTGGGGCCGGATACAATGAGCAGTTCTTC. As protein: CASSVAGAGYNEQFF. The chain recombines TRBV9 with TRBJ2-1; D possibly corresponds to TRBD1 (5 bases). Germline V gives CDR1 SGDLS, CDR2 YYNGEE. The CDR3 totals 15 residues. V lost 0 bases and J 4 bases, leaving 11 bases between the germline ends.

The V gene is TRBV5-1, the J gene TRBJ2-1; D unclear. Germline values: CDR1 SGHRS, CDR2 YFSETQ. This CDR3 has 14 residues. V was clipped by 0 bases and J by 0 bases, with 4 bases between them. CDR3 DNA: TGCGCCAGCAGCTTGGCCCTCTCCTACAATGAGCAGTTCTTC. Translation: CASSLALSYNEQFF.

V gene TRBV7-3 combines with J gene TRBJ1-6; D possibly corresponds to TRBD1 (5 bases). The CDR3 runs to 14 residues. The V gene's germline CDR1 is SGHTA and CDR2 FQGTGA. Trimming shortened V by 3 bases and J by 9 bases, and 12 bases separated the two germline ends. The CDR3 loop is CASSLGQKGSPLHF. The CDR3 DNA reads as TGTGCCAGCAGCTTGGGGCAGAAGGGTTCACCCCTCCACTTT.

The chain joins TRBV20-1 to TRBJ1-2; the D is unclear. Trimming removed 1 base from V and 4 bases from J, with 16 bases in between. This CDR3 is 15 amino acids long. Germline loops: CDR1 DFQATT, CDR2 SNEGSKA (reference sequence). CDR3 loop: CSARAAGMRSYGYTF. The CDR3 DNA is TGCAGTGCTAGAGCCGCGGGCATGAGAAGCTATGGCTACACCTTC.